This T cell receptor (beta chain) originates from a study of T-cell reconstitution after alpha-beta-depleted transplantation in children. The CDR3 spans 16 residues. Trimming cost V 3 bases and J 1 base; bases outside gene matches: 3. General study points: Expanded graft clones numbering several hundred reportedly gave rise to alpha-beta T cells about two months after transplant. One year post-transplant, T-cell counts and diversity were largely derived from T cells produced anew. It was surviving recipient T cells and thymic progenitors that gave some patients high TCRbeta diversity at day 60.

Regarding this clonotype: Its matching antigen is unknown.

Molecular barcoding with unique molecular identifiers was used for the TCRbeta library. One entry per CDR3 protein, called by TCRdb with MiXCR from the PCR reads. Of 550,000 to 600,000 distinct CDR3 sequences in the sample, roughly 23% were seen once. V usage is TRBV12-3 or TRBV12-4 and J usage is TRBJ2-2; 9 nucleotides match TRBD1. This receptor was obtained from a boy less than two years old who had a stem cell transplant for acute myeloid leukemia, so the T cells may come from the graft donor. Sequenced here: PBMCs, mostly from graft donor cells, sampled 360 days after TCRalphabeta/CD19-depleted stem cell transplant. The CDR3 DNA is TGTGCCAGCAGTTTCCCGGGACAGGGGAACACCGGGGAGCTGTTTTTT. The encoded protein is CASSFPGQGNTGELFF.